A selection of T cell receptor beta chains follows, all from one sample in a study of blood T cell repertoires in COVID-19. TCRdb keeps only in-frame clones here, not all; method: immunoSEQ multiplex PCR. This sample yields about 200,000 clones, of which roughly four fifths are seen a single time; around 7.8% belongs to the top ten. The material sequenced was peripheral blood. These receptors were collected from a woman older than 75 with COVID-19, enrolled during active disease. CDR3s include the opening cysteine and the closing phenylalanine or tryptophan. Fields, in order: J gene, V gene, clone size, D gene, CDR3 protein, CDR3 DNA. A D gene is named only where the DNA matches it firmly. A row's size may be missing; if present it is once, few, many or a size class.

TRBJ2-7	TRBV3-1/TRBV3-2	NA	TRBD2	CASSLGLAGLYEQYF	TGTGCCAGCAGCCTGGGACTAGCGGGATTGTACGAGCAGTACTTC
TRBJ1-5	TRBV5-5	NA	TRBD1	CASSLGDRGFGNQPQHF	TGTGCCAGCAGCTTGGGGGACAGGGGCTTTGGCAATCAGCCCCAGCATTTT
TRBJ1-2	TRBV7-8	NA	TRBD1	CASSPGTGSYGYTF	TGTGCCAGCAGCCCGGGGACAGGATCCTATGGCTACACCTTC
TRBJ1-5	TRBV19	NA	NA	CASSIVAGSNQPQHF	TGTGCCAGTAGTATAGTCGCAGGGAGCAATCAGCCCCAGCATTTT
TRBJ2-1	TRBV20-1	NA	NA	CSALGNEQFF	TGCAGTGCCCTAGGCAATGAGCAGTTCTTC
TRBJ2-3	TRBV3-1/TRBV3-2	NA	TRBD2	CASSQSASGFTDTQYF	TGTGCCAGCAGCCAATCGGCTAGCGGGTTCACAGATACGCAGTATTTT
TRBJ2-5	TRBV4-1	NA	NA	CASSPQGGETQYF	TGCGCCAGCAGCCCGCAGGGAGGAGAGACCCAGTACTTC
TRBJ1-1	TRBV5-4	once	TRBD1	CASSLGQGVVSTEAFF	TGTGCCAGCAGCCTGGGACAGGGTGTTGTAAGCACTGAAGCTTTCTTT
TRBJ1-2	TRBV6-5	NA	TRBD1	CASKYTGAYGYTF	TGTGCCAGCAAATATACAGGGGCCTATGGCTACACCTTC
TRBJ2-1	TRBV7-9	NA	TRBD1	CASSPPGQGGEQFF	TGTGCCAGCAGCCCGCCGGGACAGGGCGGTGAGCAGTTCTTC
TRBJ1-6	TRBV6-5	NA	TRBD1	CASRTGTENSPLHF	TGTGCCAGCAGGACGGGGACAGAAAATTCACCCCTCCACTTT
TRBJ1-5	TRBV28	NA	NA	CASSPPGTSNQPQHF	TGTGCCAGCAGCCCACCCGGGACAAGCAATCAGCCCCAGCATTTT
TRBJ2-5	TRBV2	NA	NA	CASSGQYQETQYF	TGTGCCAGCAGTGGACAGTACCAAGAGACCCAGTACTTC
TRBJ1-3	TRBV6-5	NA	NA	CASSSGAGNTIYF	TGTGCCAGCAGTTCAGGCGCCGGAAACACCATATATTTT
TRBJ1-2	TRBV5-1	NA	NA	CASSLDINYGYTF	TGCGCCAGCAGCTTGGATATTAACTATGGCTACACCTTC
TRBJ1-5	TRBV5-6	NA	NA	CASSLARDWDQPQHF	TGTGCCAGCAGCTTGGCCAGGGATTGGGATCAGCCCCAGCATTTT
TRBJ2-1	TRBV10-3	NA	NA	CAISESRDEQFF	TGTGCCATCAGTGAGTCGAGGGATGAGCAGTTCTTC
TRBJ2-1	TRBV6-1	once	TRBD2	CASSKERESSYNEQFF	TGTGCCAGCAGTAAAGAGCGGGAGAGCTCCTACAATGAGCAGTTCTTC
TRBJ2-7	TRBV3-1/TRBV3-2	NA	TRBD2	CASSQSSGGPSYEQYF	TGTGCCAGCAGCCAGTCTAGCGGGGGGCCTTCCTACGAGCAGTACTTC
TRBJ1-6	TRBV13	NA	TRBD1	CASSSRTGGYSPLHF	TGTGCCAGCAGCTCCAGGACAGGAGGATATTCACCCCTCCACTTT
TRBJ2-2	TRBV19	NA	TRBD2	CASTKLAGGMNTGELFF	TGTGCCAGTACCAAACTAGCGGGGGGAATGAACACCGGGGAGCTGTTTTTT
TRBJ2-2	TRBV3-1/TRBV3-2	NA	TRBD2	CASSQGAGVGELFF	TGTGCCAGCAGCCAAGGCGCGGGGGTCGGGGAGCTGTTTTTT
TRBJ2-1	TRBV5-1	NA	TRBD2	CASSPSGASYNEQFF	TGCGCCAGCAGCCCCAGCGGGGCTTCCTACAATGAGCAGTTCTTC
TRBJ2-7	TRBV5-1	NA	TRBD2	CASSSGTSGYEQYF	TGCGCCAGCAGCTCCGGGACTAGCGGATACGAGCAGTACTTC
TRBJ2-1	TRBV21-1	once	NA	CASSRTGISYNEQFF	TGTGCCAGCAGCAGGACAGGGATTTCCTACAATGAGCAGTTCTTC
TRBJ1-4	TRBV5-1	NA	NA	CASSLDPGGEKLFF	TGCGCCAGCAGCTTGGATCCTGGGGGGGAAAAACTGTTTTTT
TRBJ1-6	TRBV15	NA	TRBD1	CATSSITGGNWNSPLHF	TGTGCCACCAGCTCGATAACAGGGGGTAATTGGAATTCACCCCTCCACTTT
TRBJ2-2	TRBV3-1/TRBV3-2	NA	TRBD2	CASSPGLAGVDTGELFF	TGTGCCAGCAGCCCAGGACTAGCGGGAGTGGACACCGGGGAGCTGTTTTTT
TRBJ1-4	TRBV7-8	NA	NA	CASTSKWGRGEKLFF	TGTGCCAGCACCTCAAAATGGGGGCGCGGTGAAAAACTGTTTTTT
TRBJ2-7	TRBV9	once	TRBD1	CASSVGQGAYEQYF	TGTGCCAGCAGCGTAGGACAGGGCGCCTACGAGCAGTACTTC
TRBJ2-4	TRBV4-1	NA	TRBD1	CASSQEGSRGLVRYF	TGCGCCAGCAGCCAAGAAGGGAGCAGGGGGCTTGTAAGGTACTTC
TRBJ1-4	TRBV5-1	once	NA	CASSLGQGSKKLFF	TGCGCCAGCAGCTTGGGGCAGGGAAGCAAAAAACTGTTTTTT
TRBJ2-3	TRBV18	once	NA	CASSLTSDSNTDTQYF	TGTGCCAGCTCACTGACTAGTGATTCCAACACAGATACGCAGTATTTT
TRBJ1-4	TRBV4-2	NA	TRBD1	CASSQAGQGGEKLFF	TGTGCCAGCAGCCAAGCGGGACAGGGTGGAGAAAAACTGTTTTTT
TRBJ1-6	TRBV5-4	NA	NA	CASRTENSPLHF	TGTGCCAGCAGGACAGAAAATTCACCCCTCCACTTT
TRBJ1-2	TRBV7-9	NA	TRBD1	CASSHLGDRPNYGYTF	TGTGCCAGCAGCCACCTGGGGGACAGACCTAACTATGGCTACACCTTC
TRBJ1-1	TRBV7-9	NA	NA	CASSSQGGTEAFF	TGTGCCAGCAGCTCGCAGGGTGGAACTGAAGCTTTCTTT
TRBJ1-4	TRBV5-1	NA	TRBD1	CASSLAGAGGEKLFF	TGCGCCAGCAGCTTGGCCGGGGCAGGGGGTGAAAAACTGTTTTTT
TRBJ1-2	TRBV5-4	NA	NA	CASSSYGYGYTF	TGTGCCAGCAGTTCGTACGGCTATGGCTACACCTTC